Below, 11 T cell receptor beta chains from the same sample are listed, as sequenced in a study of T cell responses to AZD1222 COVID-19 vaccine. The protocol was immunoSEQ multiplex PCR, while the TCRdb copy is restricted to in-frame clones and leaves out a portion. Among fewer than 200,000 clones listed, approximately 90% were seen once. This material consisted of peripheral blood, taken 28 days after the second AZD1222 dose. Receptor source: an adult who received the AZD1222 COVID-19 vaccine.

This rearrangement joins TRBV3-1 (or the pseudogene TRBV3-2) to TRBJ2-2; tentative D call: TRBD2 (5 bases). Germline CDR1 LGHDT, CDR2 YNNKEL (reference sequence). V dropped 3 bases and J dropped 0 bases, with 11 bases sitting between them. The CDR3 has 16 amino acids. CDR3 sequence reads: CASSHPDFPNTGELFF. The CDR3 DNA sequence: TGTGCCAGCAGCCACCCGGACTTCCCGAACACCGGGGAGCTGTTTTTT.

CDR3 sequence: CATSSPSGSGSSYNEQFF. The DNA of the CDR3 is TGTGCCACCAGCAGCCCTAGCGGGAGCGGGAGCTCCTACAATGAGCAGTTCTTC. The V call is TRBV15, the J call TRBJ2-1, with 10 bases that match TRBD2. This CDR3 spans 18 amino acids. Losses at the gene ends were 3 bases for V and 0 bases for J; bases not matched to a gene: 8. Germline CDR1 LNHNV, CDR2 YYDKDF (reference sequence).

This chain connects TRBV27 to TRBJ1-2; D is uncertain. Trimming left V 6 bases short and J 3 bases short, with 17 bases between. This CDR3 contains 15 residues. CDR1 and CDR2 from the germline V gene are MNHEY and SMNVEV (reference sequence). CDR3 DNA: TGTGCCAGCAGATTAGAGTCGGGGTTTGACTATGGCTACACCTTC. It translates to CASRLESGFDYGYTF.

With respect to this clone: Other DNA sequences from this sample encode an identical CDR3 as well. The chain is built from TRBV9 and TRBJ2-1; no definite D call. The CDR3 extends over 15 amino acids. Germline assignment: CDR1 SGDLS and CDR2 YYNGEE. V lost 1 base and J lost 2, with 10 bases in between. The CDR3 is CASSVSGGTYNEQFF. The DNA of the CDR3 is TGTGCCAGCAGCGTATCTGGCGGAACCTACAATGAGCAGTTCTTC.

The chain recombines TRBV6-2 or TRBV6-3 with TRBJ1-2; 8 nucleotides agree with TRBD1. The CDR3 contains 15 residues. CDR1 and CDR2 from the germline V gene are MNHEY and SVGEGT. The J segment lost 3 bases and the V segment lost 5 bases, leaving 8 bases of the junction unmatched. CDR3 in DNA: TGTGCCAGCAGTCGACAGGGGAGTCGGGACTATGGCTACACCTTC. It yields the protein CASSRQGSRDYGYTF.

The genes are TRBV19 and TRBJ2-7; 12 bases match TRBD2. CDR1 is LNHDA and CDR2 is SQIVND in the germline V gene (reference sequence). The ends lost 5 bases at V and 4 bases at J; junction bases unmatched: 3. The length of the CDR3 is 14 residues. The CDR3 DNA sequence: TGTGCCAGTAGTCCTGGACTAGCGGGATACGAGCAGTACTTC. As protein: CASSPGLAGYEQYF.

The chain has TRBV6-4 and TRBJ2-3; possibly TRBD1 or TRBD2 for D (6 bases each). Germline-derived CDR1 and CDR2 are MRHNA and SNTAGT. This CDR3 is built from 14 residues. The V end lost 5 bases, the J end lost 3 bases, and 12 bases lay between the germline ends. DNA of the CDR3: TGTGCCAGCAGTCCGGGGGCTATGACAGATACGCAGTATTTT. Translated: CASSPGAMTDTQYF.

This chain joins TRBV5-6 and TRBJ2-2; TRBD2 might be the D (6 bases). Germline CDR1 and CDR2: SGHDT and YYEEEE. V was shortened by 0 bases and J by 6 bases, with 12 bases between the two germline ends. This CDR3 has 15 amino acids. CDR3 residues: CASSLVGRTAGELFF. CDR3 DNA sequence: TGTGCCAGCAGCTTGGTGGGGAGGACTGCCGGGGAGCTGTTTTTT.

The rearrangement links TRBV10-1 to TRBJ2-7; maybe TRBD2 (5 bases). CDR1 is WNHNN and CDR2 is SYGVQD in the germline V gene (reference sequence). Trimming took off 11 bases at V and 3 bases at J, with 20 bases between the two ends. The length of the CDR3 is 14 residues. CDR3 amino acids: CAPSVERPIYEQYF. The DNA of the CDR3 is TGCGCCCCCTCGGTGGAGCGGCCGATCTACGAGCAGTACTTC.

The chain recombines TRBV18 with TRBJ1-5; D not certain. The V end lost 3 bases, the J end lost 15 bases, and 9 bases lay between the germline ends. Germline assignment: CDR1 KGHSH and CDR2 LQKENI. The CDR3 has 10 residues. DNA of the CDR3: TGTGCCAGCTCACCGTCGTGGTGGCATTTT. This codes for CASSPSWWHF.

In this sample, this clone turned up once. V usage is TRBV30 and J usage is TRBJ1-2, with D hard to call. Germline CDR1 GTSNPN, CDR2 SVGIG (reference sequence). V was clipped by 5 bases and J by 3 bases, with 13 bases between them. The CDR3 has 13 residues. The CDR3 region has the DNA TGTGCCTGGGACCCGGAGGGCTACTATGGCTACACCTTC. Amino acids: CAWDPEGYYGYTF.